These 15 T cell receptor beta chains share one sample of origin, sequenced in a study of blood T cell repertoires in COVID-19. The data were produced by immunoSEQ multiplex PCR, yet TCRdb's version contains in-frame clones alone and is incomplete. The repertoire has 160,000 or so clones, over 70% of them found once; the top ten carry approximately 5.1%. Material: PBMCs or T cells enriched from blood (not recorded which). These TCRs come from a woman between 35 and 50 years old with acute COVID-19.

The chain has TRBV6-5 and TRBJ2-7; D ambiguous. CDR1 and CDR2 from the germline V gene are MNHEY and SVGAGI. Trimming took off 0 bases at V and 2 bases at J, with 8 bases between the two ends. This CDR3 region has 14 residues. CDR3 coding DNA: TGTGCCAGCAGTTACTCGAGGCTAGCCTACGAGCAGTACTTC. Amino acid sequence: CASSYSRLAYEQYF.

V gene TRBV30 combines with J gene TRBJ2-7; D is undetermined. The CDR3 length is 11 residues. The V end was cut by 5 bases, the J end by 5 bases, with 10 bases between. Germline lookup yields CDR1 GTSNPN and CDR2 SVGIG (reference sequence). As DNA, the CDR3 is TGTGCCTGGTCGGGTGTCAACGAGCAGTACTTC. Translating gives CAWSGVNEQYF.

The V call is TRBV2, the J call TRBJ2-1; D gene uncertain. V was shortened by 3 bases and J by 2 bases, with 5 bases between the two germline ends. The V gene's germline CDR1 is SNHLY and CDR2 FYNNEI. This CDR3 is built from 13 residues. CDR3 bases: TGTGCCAGCAGTGACCTAACCTACAATGAGCAGTTCTTC. This translates into CASSDLTYNEQFF.

This clone has a count of ten or more. Other DNA sequences from this sample encode an identical CDR3 as well. V gene TRBV2 combines with J gene TRBJ1-5, with D possibly being TRBD1 (5 bases). The CDR3 has 13 residues. Looked up from germline, CDR1 is SNHLY and CDR2 is FYNNEI. Trimming shortened V by 7 bases and J by 2 bases, and 9 bases separated the two germline ends. The CDR3 sequence is CASTREGNQPQHF. The DNA of the CDR3 is TGTGCCAGCACCAGGGAAGGCAATCAGCCCCAGCATTTT. The complete variable domain, with remaining parts taken from reference TRBV2 and TRBJ1-5, reads EPEVTQTPSHQVTQMGQEVILRCVPISNHLYFYWYRQILGQKVEFLVSFYNNEISEKSEIFDDQFSVERPDGSNFTLKIRSTKLEDSAMYFCASTREGNQPQHFGDGTRLSIL.

The V and J genes are TRBV19 and TRBJ1-2; TRBD1 matches 9 bases. The CDR3 loop spans 14 amino acids. In germline, CDR1 is LNHDA, CDR2 SQIVND (reference sequence). The V segment lost 9 bases and the J segment 2 bases; nucleotides outside the gene matches: 7. The CDR3 coding sequence is TGTGCCAGCCTGGACAGGGGTAGGAACTATGGCTACACCTTC. It translates to CASLDRGRNYGYTF.

V usage is TRBV19 and J usage is TRBJ1-4; tentatively, D is TRBD1 (5 bases). Trimming cost V 2 bases and J 8 bases, with 15 bases left between them. The CDR3 spans 15 residues. The germline V gene encodes CDR1 LNHDA and CDR2 SQIVND (reference sequence). The CDR3 protein is CASSIQGSEREKLFF. DNA of the CDR3: TGTGCCAGTAGTATACAGGGATCCGAACGAGAAAAACTGTTTTTT.

The V gene is TRBV2, the J gene TRBJ1-2; 8 bases match TRBD1. With V trimmed by 6 bases and J by 2 bases, 8 bases remained unmatched. Germline V CDR1 and CDR2: SNHLY, FYNNEI. This CDR3 has 15 amino acids. The CDR3 reads CASSQGQGTNYGYTF. The CDR3 nucleotides read TGTGCCAGCAGCCAAGGACAGGGAACCAACTATGGCTACACCTTC.

This sequence joins TRBV2 and TRBJ2-1; D is possibly TRBD2 (5 bases). Germline-derived CDR1 and CDR2 are SNHLY and FYNNEI. This CDR3 comprises 14 residues. V shed 5 bases and J shed 3 bases, with 11 bases lying between them. Here the CDR3 DNA reads TGTGCCAGCAGTTGGACTTCTTTCTACAATGAGCAGTTCTTC. It specifies CASSWTSFYNEQFF.

This clone was detected a few times. The chain recombines TRBV5-6 with TRBJ2-7, with 7 bases matching TRBD1. Trimming at V came to 6 bases and at J to 6 bases, leaving 15 bases not matched to a gene. The CDR3 has 15 residues. Germline V gene data show CDR1 as SGHDT and CDR2 as YYEEEE. The CDR3 DNA is TGTGCCAGCACCTCCTTAGGGACAGCCTGGGGCGAGCAGTACTTC. Protein product: CASTSLGTAWGEQYF.

This clone was recorded once. The gene calls are TRBV18 and TRBJ2-1; TRBD2 agrees at 12 bases. The CDR3 is made up of 15 amino acids. Unmatched junction bases numbered 7, after V lost 5 bases and J lost 8 bases. Germline CDR1 KGHSH, CDR2 LQKENI. The CDR3 nucleotides are TGTGCCAGCTCATCGACTAGCGGGAGTGCCGATGAGCAGTTCTTC. Residues: CASSSTSGSADEQFF. The whole variable domain, remainder taken from reference TRBV18 and TRBJ2-1, is NAGVMQNPRHLVRRRGQEARLRCSPMKGHSHVYWYRQLPEEGLKFMVYLQKENIIDESGMPKERFSAEFPKEGPSILRIQQVVRGDSAAYFCASSSTSGSADEQFFGPGTRLTVL.

The chain joins TRBV30 to TRBJ1-1, with D uncertain. V lost 5 bases and J lost 1, with 8 bases in between. From germline, CDR1 is GTSNPN and CDR2 SVGIG (reference sequence). CDR3 length: 12 amino acids. The DNA of the CDR3 is TGTGCCTGGGTTTGGGCGAACACTGAAGCTTTCTTT. Protein product: CAWVWANTEAFF. Based on the CDR3 plus reference TRBV30 and TRBJ1-1, the full variable domain is SQTIHQWPATLVQPVGSPLSLECTVEGTSNPNLYWYRQAAGRGLQLLFYSVGIGQISSEVPQNLSASRPQDRQFILSSKKLLLSDSGFYLCAWVWANTEAFFGQGTRLTVV.

This clone was detected once. The CDR3 coding sequence is TGCGCCAGCAACTCGCAGGCGGGACAGAAGTTGGGCTACACCTTC. This translates into CASNSQAGQKLGYTF. The V and J genes are TRBV5-1 and TRBJ1-2, with 7 bases matching TRBD1. Germline CDR1 and CDR2: SGHRS and YFSETQ. The CDR3 extends over 15 amino acids. Germline trimming cut 6 bases from V and 8 bases from J; bases unmatched to any gene: 16.

The chain couples TRBV15 to TRBJ1-2; TRBD1 matches 7 bases. The CDR3 totals 13 residues. V shed 7 bases, J shed 2 bases, and the junction held 4 bases outside the gene matches. Germline CDR1 and CDR2: LNHNV and YYDKDF (reference sequence). CDR3 nucleotide sequence: TGTGCCACCAACTCGGACAGGAACTATGGCTACACCTTC. It codes for CATNSDRNYGYTF.

The chain carries TRBV19 and TRBJ2-1; 11 positions match TRBD2. The CDR3 contains 16 residues. The J segment lost 8 bases and the V segment lost 5 bases, leaving 11 bases of the junction unmatched. The V gene's germline CDR1 is LNHDA and CDR2 SQIVND (reference sequence). In nucleotides, the CDR3 is TGTGCCAGTAGTGCCTTAGCGGGAGGGCCCCACGATGAGCAGTTCTTC. This translates into CASSALAGGPHDEQFF.

This clone turned up a few times. The chain carries TRBV5-8 and TRBJ1-3; D ambiguous. V lost 5 bases and J 0 bases, leaving 15 bases between the germline ends. The length of the CDR3 is 16 residues. Germline lookup yields CDR1 SGHTS and CDR2 YDEGEE. The CDR3 loop reads CASRPTVTGSGNTIYF. CDR3 nucleotide sequence: TGTGCCAGCAGACCCACCGTGACGGGCTCTGGAAACACCATATATTTT.